This T cell receptor beta chain is from a study of blood T cell repertoires in COVID-19. Study details: T cells, B-cell-depleted T cells, or PBMCs supplied cDNA or gDNA.

Per the original data handling: Amplification from reference gene primers served as the basis for estimated nucleated cell counts. Produced via immunoSEQ multiplex PCR; TCRdb's table is partial and in-frame only. That table furnishes V, J and clone size, whereas the DNA furnished D and trimming. The repertoire holds tens of thousands of clones, with approximately 91% as singletons. The CDR3 length is 14 residues. V dropped 5 bases and J dropped 3; count of bases not matched to a gene: 6. Germline CDR1 reads GTSNPN; CDR2 reads SVGIG (reference sequence). Material for sequencing was peripheral blood. The rearrangement joins TRBV30 to TRBJ2-1, with 8 nucleotides matching TRBD2. This clonotype was obtained from a man aged 55 to 70 with COVID-19, enrolled during active disease. The CDR3 sequence: CAWGPSGLYNEQFF. CDR3 sequence (DNA): TGTGCCTGGGGACCTAGCGGGCTCTACAATGAGCAGTTCTTC.